This T cell receptor (beta chain) derives from a study of CD8 T cells in ankylosing spondylitis. General study points: A motif of 7 or 8 highly homologous TCR beta variants was seen as apparently characteristic of ankylosing spondylitis blood. Some of these motif variants have turned up before, in reports on reactive arthritis synovial fluid and blood. Disease-linked clones were reportedly significantly enriched in matched ankylosing spondylitis synovial fluid.

For this clonotype: Its target is unknown.

CDR3 length equals 16 residues. Germline loops: CDR1 SGHRS, CDR2 YFSETQ. The junction had 7 bases not matched to a gene; V was cut back by 0 bases and J by 6 bases. Quantitative 5'-RACE was performed with molecular barcodes, and it yielded the TCR beta libraries. In TCRdb, the 5' RACE reads were re-called with MiXCR into one record per CDR3 protein. The sample yields about 340,000 distinct CDR3 sequences, 20% to 25% seen once. J is TRBJ2-3 and V is TRBV5-1; the match to TRBD1 covers 10 bases. This clonotype was sampled from a male donor with ankylosing spondylitis or in good health (not recorded which). Material: blood, either unsorted or a sorted T cell fraction (not recorded which). The CDR3 bases are TGCGCCAGCAGCTTGGCCGGGACAGGGGCAGGTGATACGCAGTATTTT. Translation: CASSLAGTGAGDTQYF. The full variable domain, its missing parts supplied by reference TRBV5-1 and TRBJ2-3, is KAGVTQTPRYLIKTRGQQVTLSCSPISGHRSVSWYQQTPGQGLQFLFEYFSETQRNKGNFPGRFSGRQFSNSRSEMNVSTLELGDSALYLCASSLAGTGAGDTQYFGPGTRLTVL.